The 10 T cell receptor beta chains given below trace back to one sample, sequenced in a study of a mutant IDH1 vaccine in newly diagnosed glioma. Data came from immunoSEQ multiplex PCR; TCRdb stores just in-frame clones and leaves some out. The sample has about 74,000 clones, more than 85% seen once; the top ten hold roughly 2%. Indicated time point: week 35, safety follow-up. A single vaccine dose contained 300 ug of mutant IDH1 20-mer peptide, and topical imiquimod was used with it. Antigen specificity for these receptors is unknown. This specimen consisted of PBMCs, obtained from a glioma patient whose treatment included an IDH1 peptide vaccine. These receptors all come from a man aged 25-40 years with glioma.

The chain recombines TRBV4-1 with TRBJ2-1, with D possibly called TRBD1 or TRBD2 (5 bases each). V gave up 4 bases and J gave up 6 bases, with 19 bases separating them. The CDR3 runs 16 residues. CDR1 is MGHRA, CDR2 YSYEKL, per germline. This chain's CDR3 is CASSRILFSGGNEQFF. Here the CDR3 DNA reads TGCGCCAGCAGCCGAATCCTTTTCTCTGGGGGCAATGAGCAGTTCTTC.

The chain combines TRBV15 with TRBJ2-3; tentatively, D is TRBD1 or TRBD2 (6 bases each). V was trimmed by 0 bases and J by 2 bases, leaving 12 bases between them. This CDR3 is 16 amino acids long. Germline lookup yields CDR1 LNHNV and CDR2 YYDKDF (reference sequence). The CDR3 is CATSRDGGRNTDTQYF. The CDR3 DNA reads TGTGCCACCAGCAGAGATGGGGGGCGTAACACAGATACGCAGTATTTT.

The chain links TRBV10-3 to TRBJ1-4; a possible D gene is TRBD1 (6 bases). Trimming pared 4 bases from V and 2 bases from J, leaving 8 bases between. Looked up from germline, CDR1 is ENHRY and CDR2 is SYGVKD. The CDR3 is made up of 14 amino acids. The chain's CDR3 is CAISAGGTNEKLFF. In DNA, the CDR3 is TGTGCCATCAGTGCCGGGGGCACTAATGAAAAACTGTTTTTT.

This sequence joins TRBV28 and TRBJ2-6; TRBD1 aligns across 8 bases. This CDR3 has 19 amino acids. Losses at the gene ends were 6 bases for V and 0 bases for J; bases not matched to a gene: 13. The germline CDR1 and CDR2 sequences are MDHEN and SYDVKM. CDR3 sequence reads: CASSPSGGQATSGANVLTF. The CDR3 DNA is TGTGCCAGCAGCCCCTCCGGGGGACAGGCCACCTCTGGGGCCAACGTCCTGACTTTC.

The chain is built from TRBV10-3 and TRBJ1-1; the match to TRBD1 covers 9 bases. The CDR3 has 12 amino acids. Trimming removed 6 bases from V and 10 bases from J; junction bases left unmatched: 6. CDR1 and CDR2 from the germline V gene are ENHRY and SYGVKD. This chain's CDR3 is CAISEEGQGAFF. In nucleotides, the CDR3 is TGTGCCATCAGCGAGGAGGGACAGGGAGCTTTCTTT.

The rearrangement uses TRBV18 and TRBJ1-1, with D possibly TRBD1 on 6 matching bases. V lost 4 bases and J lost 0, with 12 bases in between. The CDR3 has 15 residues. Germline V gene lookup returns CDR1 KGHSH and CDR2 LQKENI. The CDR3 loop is CASSQTGQMNTEAFF. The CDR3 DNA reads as TGTGCCAGCTCACAGACAGGACAGATGAACACTGAAGCTTTCTTT.

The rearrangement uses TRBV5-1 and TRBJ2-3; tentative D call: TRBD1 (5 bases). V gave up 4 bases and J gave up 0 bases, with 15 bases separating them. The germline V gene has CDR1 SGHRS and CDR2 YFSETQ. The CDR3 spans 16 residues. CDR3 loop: CASSRTGAASTDTQYF. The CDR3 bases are TGCGCCAGCAGCCGTACAGGCGCGGCTAGCACAGATACGCAGTATTTT.

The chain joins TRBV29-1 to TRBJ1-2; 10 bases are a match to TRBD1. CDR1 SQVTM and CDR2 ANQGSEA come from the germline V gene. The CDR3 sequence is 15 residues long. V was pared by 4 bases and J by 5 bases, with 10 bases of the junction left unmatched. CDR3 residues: CSVAGTGVGRYGYTF. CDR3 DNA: TGCAGCGTTGCGGGGACAGGGGTGGGAAGGTATGGCTACACCTTC.

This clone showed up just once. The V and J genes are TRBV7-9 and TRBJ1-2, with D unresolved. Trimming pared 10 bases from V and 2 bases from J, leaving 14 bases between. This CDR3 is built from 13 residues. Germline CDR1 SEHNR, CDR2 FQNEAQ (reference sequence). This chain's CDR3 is CANTRRINYGYTF. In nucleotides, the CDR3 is TGTGCCAACACACGCAGGATAAACTATGGCTACACCTTC.

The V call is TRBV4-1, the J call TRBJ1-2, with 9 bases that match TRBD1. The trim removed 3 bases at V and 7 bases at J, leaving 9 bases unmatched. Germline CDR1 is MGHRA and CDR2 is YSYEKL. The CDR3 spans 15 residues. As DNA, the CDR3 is TGCGCCAGCAGCCAGGATGACAGGGGGTTTCGTGGCTACACCTTC. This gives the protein CASSQDDRGFRGYTF.